The rows below give T cell receptor beta chains drawn from one sample of a study of blood T cell repertoires in COVID-19. The assay was immunoSEQ multiplex PCR, and TCRdb's table has in-frame clones only and misses some. Of under 350,000 clones in the sample, around 86% were seen once. Source material: PBMCs or T cells enriched from blood (not recorded which). These receptor sequences come from a woman under 30 who had recovered from COVID-19. Each CDR3 is given with its conserved first and last residue. The D gene is left open where the match is weak. Size is stated for part of the rows, as once, few or many counts, or as a class when the clone is expanded.

v_gene	j_gene	d_gene	abundance	CDR3nt	CDR3aa
TRBV4-1	TRBJ2-7	TRBD2	.	TGCGCCAGCAGCCAAGTAGCGGGAGGCAGCTACGAGCAGTACTTC	CASSQVAGGSYEQYF
TRBV19	TRBJ1-5	.	once	TGTGGAGCGGGGGGACCGTATCAGCCCCAGCATTTT	CGAGGPYQPQHF
TRBV6-5	TRBJ2-7	TRBD1	.	TGTGCCAGCAGCTCCGACAGGGGGGGCTACGAGCAGTACTTC	CASSSDRGGYEQYF
TRBV6-5	TRBJ1-5	.	.	TGTGCCAGCATAATCTCAGGAGGCCAGCCCCAGCATTTT	CASIISGGQPQHF
TRBV9	TRBJ2-3	TRBD2	.	TGTGCCAGCAGCGGGGGACTAGCGGGATTTGTGGATACGCAGTATTTT	CASSGGLAGFVDTQYF
TRBV11-3	TRBJ1-6	TRBD1	.	TGTGCCAGCAGCTCGGGGACAGTGGGTAATTCACCCCTCCACTTT	CASSSGTVGNSPLHF
TRBV28	TRBJ1-2	.	few	TGTGCCAGCCGACAGTCACTATATGGCTACACCTTC	CASRQSLYGYTF
TRBV7-2	TRBJ2-3	TRBD2	.	TGTGCCAGCAGCTGGAGCGGGAGAAGCACAGATACGCAGTATTTT	CASSWSGRSTDTQYF
TRBV27	TRBJ2-1	.	.	TGTGCCAGCAGTTTTCCTAACAATGAGCAGTTCTTC	CASSFPNNEQFF
TRBV9	TRBJ2-1	.	.	TGTGCCAGCAGCCCCAGGACTCGGAGCTCCTACAATGAGCAGTTCTTC	CASSPRTRSSYNEQFF